This T cell receptor beta chain stems from a study of vaccination effects on CD4 cells after COVID-19. Scientists isolated CD4+ T cells after a roughly 9-day culture period ended. Cells had half their medium changed to IL-2 medium on days 3 and 7. The table lists this clone with a few counts. Its antigen is undetermined. TCRdb keeps only in-frame clones here, not all; method: immunoSEQ multiplex PCR. The data show about 30,000 clones, approximately 60% seen once. Germline V gives CDR1 WNHNN, CDR2 SYGVQD (reference sequence). Trimming took 7 bases from V and 3 from J, leaving 15 bases between them. The CDR3 runs 14 residues.

This TCR derives from a human donor who received a COVID-19 vaccine. The chain links TRBV10-1 to TRBJ1-1; a weak D match, TRBD1 (5 bases). The material was CD4+ T cells from PBMCs cultured without peptide, obtained before COVID-19 vaccination. The chain's CDR3 is CASKPTGLHTEAFF. Here the CDR3 DNA reads TGCGCCAGCAAACCTACAGGATTACACACTGAAGCTTTCTTT.